This T cell receptor beta chain was captured in a study of human T cells and chemical hapten exposure. The germline V gene has CDR1 SGHTA and CDR2 FQGNSA. This CDR3 has 16 amino acids. Trimming removed 1 base from V and 5 bases from J; junction bases left unmatched: 6. TCRdb reprocessed the RACE reads with MiXCR, giving one entry per CDR3 protein. The sample records approximately 350,000 distinct CDR3 sequences, nearly 6.5% being singletons. Noted time point: patch test 2, 6 weeks after DPC sensitization. The sample's treatment: therapeutic diphenylcyclopropenone sensitization with weekly scalp DPC. The input for sequencing was whole blood, taken in connection with sensitization to the hapten diphenylcyclopropenone (DPC). The sequence was obtained from a woman under 30 with alopecia areata. Some clones in this sample may be carry-over from other donors' samples. The V gene is TRBV7-2, the J gene TRBJ2-3, with 10 bases fitting TRBD2. In DNA form, the CDR3 reads TGTGCCAGCAGCTTAGAAGGGGCTAGCGGGAGAGATACGCAGTATTTT. Its translation: CASSLEGASGRDTQYF. Using reference TRBV7-2 and TRBJ2-3 for the parts outside the CDR3, the full variable domain is GAGVSQSPSNKVTEKGKDVELRCDPISGHTALYWYRQSLGQGLEFLIYFQGNSAPDKSGLPSDRFSAERTGGSVSTLTIQRTQQEDSAVYLCASSLEGASGRDTQYFGPGTRLTVL.